This entry lists 7 T cell receptor beta chains sequenced from one sample in a study of cytomegalovirus exposure and HLA in healthy donors. In the PCR, 60 Vbeta and 13 Jbeta primers were used. The method was immunoSEQ multiplex PCR; TCRdb's version includes in-frame clones alone and lacks a portion of them. The table shows fewer than 200,000 clones, with 87% occurring only once. The sample comprised PBMCs. These receptors all stem from a boy aged 2-15 years in good health and CMV-seronegative.

A remark on this clone: The identical CDR3 is also encoded by other nucleotide sequences in the sample. The genes are TRBV6-5 and TRBJ1-1; TRBD1 agrees at 9 bases. V was clipped by 0 bases and J by 5 bases; unmatched bases: 4. Germline V CDR1 and CDR2: MNHEY, SVGAGI. This CDR3 has 15 residues. The CDR3 nucleotides are TGTGCCAGCAGTTACTCACGACAGGGGGGGACTGAAGCTTTCTTT. Its translation: CASSYSRQGGTEAFF.

The chain couples TRBV5-4 to TRBJ1-5, with D possibly TRBD1 on 5 matching bases. Per the germline V gene, CDR1 is SGHNT and CDR2 is YYREEE (reference sequence). The CDR3 has 14 residues. V was cut by 1 base and J by 2 bases, with 7 bases left in between. CDR3 sequence: CASSLQGGNQPQHF. For the CDR3, the DNA is TGTGCCAGCAGCTTGCAGGGCGGCAATCAGCCCCAGCATTTT.

The chain links TRBV7-2 to TRBJ2-2; tentatively, D is TRBD1 (6 bases). This CDR3 is built from 14 residues. The V end was cut by 1 base, the J end by 4 bases, with 7 bases between. Germline V gives CDR1 SGHTA, CDR2 FQGNSA. Here the CDR3 DNA reads TGTGCCAGCAGCTTAGGAGGGGGCACCGGGGAGCTGTTTTTT. This gives the protein CASSLGGGTGELFF.

The V gene is TRBV28, the J gene TRBJ2-3, with TRBD2 matching 10 bases. Germline CDR1 reads MDHEN; CDR2 reads SYDVKM. The CDR3 runs 14 residues. The CDR3 spells CASGASGRKDTQYF. Here the CDR3 DNA reads TGTGCATCCGGGGCTAGCGGGAGAAAAGATACGCAGTATTTT.

The chain carries TRBV7-6 and TRBJ1-2; 7 positions agree with TRBD1. After removal of 4 bases from V and 5 bases from J, the junction contained 7 bases not matched to a gene. Germline V gene data show CDR1 as SGHVS and CDR2 as FNYEAQ. The CDR3 is made up of 14 amino acids. The CDR3 here is CASSSPGQEYGYTF. The CDR3 nucleotides are TGTGCCAGCAGCTCCCCCGGACAGGAGTATGGCTACACCTTC.

This chain connects TRBV27 to TRBJ2-7; 7 nucleotides agree with TRBD2. CDR1 MNHEY and CDR2 SMNVEV come from the germline V gene (reference sequence). The CDR3 sequence is 16 residues long. The ends lost 2 bases at V and 4 bases at J; junction bases unmatched: 11. The CDR3 region has the DNA TGTGCCAGCAGTTTAGGCCCGGGCGGGAGTAGGTACGAGCAGTACTTC. Protein product: CASSLGPGGSRYEQYF.

The chain combines TRBV28 with TRBJ1-2; D may be TRBD1 (6 bases). Per germline, CDR1 MDHEN and CDR2 SYDVKM. The CDR3 is 15 amino acids. V lost 7 bases, J lost 2 bases, and 17 bases lay in between. CDR3 sequence: CASTYPGHSNYGYTF. The CDR3 nucleotides read TGTGCCAGCACCTACCCGGGACACTCAAACTATGGCTACACCTTC.